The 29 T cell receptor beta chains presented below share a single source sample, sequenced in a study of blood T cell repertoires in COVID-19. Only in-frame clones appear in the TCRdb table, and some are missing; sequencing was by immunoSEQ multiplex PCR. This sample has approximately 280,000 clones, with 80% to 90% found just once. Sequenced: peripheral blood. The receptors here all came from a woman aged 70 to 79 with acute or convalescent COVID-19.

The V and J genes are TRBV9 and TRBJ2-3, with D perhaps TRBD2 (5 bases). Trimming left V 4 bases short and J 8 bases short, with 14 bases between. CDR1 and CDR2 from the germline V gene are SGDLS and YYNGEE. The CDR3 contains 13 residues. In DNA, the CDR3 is TGTGCCAGCAGCCCGGACTCTGCAGCTACGCAGTATTTT. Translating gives CASSPDSAATQYF. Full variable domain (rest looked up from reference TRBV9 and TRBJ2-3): DSGVTQTPKHLITATGQRVTLRCSPRSGDLSVYWYQQSLDQGLQFLIQYYNGEERAKGNILERFSAQQFPDLHSELNLSSLELGDSALYFCASSPDSAATQYFGPGTRLTVL.

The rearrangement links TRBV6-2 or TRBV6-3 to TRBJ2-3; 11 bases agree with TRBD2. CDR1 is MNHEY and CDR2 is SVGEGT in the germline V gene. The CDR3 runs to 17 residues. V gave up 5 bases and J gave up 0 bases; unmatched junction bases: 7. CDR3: CASSTSRLAGSTDTQYF. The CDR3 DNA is TGTGCCAGCAGTACCTCGAGACTAGCGGGGAGCACAGATACGCAGTATTTT.

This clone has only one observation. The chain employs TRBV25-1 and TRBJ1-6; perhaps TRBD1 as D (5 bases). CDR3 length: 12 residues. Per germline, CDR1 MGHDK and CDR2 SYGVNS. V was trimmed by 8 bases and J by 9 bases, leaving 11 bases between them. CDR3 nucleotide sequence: TGTGCCAGCGGCCGGGGGGGTTCACCCCTCCACTTT. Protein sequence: CASGRGGSPLHF.

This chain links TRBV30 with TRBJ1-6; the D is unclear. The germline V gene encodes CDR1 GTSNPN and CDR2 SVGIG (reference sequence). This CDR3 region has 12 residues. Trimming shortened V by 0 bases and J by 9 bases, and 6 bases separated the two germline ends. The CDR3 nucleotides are TGTGCCTGGAGTGTTGAGGTTTCACCCCTCCACTTT. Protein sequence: CAWSVEVSPLHF.

The CDR3 reads CAISELTGAIYEQYF. DNA for the CDR3: TGTGCCATCAGTGAACTGACAGGGGCGATCTACGAGCAGTACTTC. The chain uses TRBV10-3 and TRBJ2-7; 8 nucleotides line up with TRBD1. The CDR3 length is 15 residues. CDR1 and CDR2 from the germline V gene are ENHRY and SYGVKD. V lost 3 bases, J lost 3 bases, and 7 bases stayed unmatched.

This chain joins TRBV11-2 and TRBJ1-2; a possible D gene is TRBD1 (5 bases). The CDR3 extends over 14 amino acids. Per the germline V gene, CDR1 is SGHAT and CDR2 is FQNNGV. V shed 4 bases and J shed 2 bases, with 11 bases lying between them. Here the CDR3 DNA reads TGTGCCAGCAGCTGGGGCGAGTTCAACTATGGCTACACCTTC. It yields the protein CASSWGEFNYGYTF.

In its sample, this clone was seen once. The CDR3 reads CASPSGGGTEAFF. The DNA of the CDR3 is TGTGCCAGCCCGTCCGGGGGAGGCACTGAAGCTTTCTTT. This chain links TRBV6-5 with TRBJ1-1; tentative D call: TRBD1 (5 bases). V was pared by 8 bases and J by 4 bases, with 14 bases between. Germline CDR1 reads MNHEY; CDR2 reads SVGAGI. This CDR3 is built from 13 residues.

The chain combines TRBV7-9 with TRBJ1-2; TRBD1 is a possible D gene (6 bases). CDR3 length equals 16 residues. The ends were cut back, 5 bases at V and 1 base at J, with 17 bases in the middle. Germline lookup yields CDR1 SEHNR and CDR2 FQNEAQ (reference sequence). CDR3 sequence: CASSVFGQIFNYGYTF. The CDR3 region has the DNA TGTGCCAGCAGCGTATTTGGACAGATTTTTAACTATGGCTACACCTTC.

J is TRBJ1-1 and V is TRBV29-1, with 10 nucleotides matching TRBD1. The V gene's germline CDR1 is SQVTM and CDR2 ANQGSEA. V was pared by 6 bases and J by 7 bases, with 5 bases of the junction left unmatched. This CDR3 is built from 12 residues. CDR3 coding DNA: TGCAGCGTGGTCCGGGACAGGGGTGAAGCTTTCTTT. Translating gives CSVVRDRGEAFF.

Written as DNA, the CDR3 is TGTGCCAGCAGAGTGCATGGGACAGGGGGCACCGGGGAGCTGTTTTTT. It encodes CASRVHGTGGTGELFF. This chain connects TRBV2 to TRBJ2-2, with 11 nucleotides matching TRBD1. CDR1 and CDR2 from the germline V gene are SNHLY and FYNNEI. Trimming cost V 6 bases and J 4 bases; bases outside gene matches: 7. CDR3 length equals 16 residues.

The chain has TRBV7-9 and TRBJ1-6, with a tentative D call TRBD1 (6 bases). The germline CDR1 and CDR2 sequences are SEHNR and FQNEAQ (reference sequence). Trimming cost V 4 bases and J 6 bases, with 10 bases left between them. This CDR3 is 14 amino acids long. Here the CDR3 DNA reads TGTGCCAGCAGCTCGGGACAACTTAATTCACCCCTCCACTTT. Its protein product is CASSSGQLNSPLHF.

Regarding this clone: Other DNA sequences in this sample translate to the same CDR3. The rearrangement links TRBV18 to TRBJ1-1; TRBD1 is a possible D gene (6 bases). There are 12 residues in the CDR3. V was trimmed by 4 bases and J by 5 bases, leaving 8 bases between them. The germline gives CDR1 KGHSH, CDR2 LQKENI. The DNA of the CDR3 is TGTGCCAGCTCACTACAGGGAACTGAAGCTTTCTTT. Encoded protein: CASSLQGTEAFF.

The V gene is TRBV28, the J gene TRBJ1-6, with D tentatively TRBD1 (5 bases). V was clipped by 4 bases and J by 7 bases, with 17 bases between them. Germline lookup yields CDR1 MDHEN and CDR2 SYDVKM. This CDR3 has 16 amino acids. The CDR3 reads CASSSREGFLNSPLHF. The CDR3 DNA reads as TGTGCCAGCAGTTCCCGGGAGGGGTTCCTCAATTCACCCCTCCACTTT.

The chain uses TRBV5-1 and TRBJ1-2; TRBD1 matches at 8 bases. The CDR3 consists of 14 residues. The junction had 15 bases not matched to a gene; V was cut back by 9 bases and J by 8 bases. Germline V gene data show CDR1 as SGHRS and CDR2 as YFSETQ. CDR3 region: CATGQGEISGGYTF. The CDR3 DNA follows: TGCGCCACAGGACAGGGAGAGATAAGTGGCGGCTACACCTTC.

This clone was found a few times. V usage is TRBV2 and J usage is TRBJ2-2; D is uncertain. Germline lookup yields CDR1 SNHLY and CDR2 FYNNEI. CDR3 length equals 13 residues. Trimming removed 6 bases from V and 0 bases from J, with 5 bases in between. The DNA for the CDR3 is TGTGCCAGCAGACTAACGAACACCGGGGAGCTGTTTTTT. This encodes CASRLTNTGELFF.

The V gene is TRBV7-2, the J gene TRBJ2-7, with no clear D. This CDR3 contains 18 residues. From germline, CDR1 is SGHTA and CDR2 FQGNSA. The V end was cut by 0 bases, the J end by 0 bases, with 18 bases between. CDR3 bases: TGTGCCAGCAGCTTAGCGTCCCACCGGTCTCTCTACTCCTACGAGCAGTACTTC. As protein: CASSLASHRSLYSYEQYF.

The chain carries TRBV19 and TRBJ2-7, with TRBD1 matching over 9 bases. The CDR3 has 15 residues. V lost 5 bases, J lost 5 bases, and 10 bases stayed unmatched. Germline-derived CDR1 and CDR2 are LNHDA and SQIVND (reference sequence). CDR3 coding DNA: TGTGCCAGTAGTGTGGCTTGGAGGGACAGGGACGAGCAGTACTTC. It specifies CASSVAWRDRDEQYF. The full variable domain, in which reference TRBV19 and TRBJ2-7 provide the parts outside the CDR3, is DGGITQSPKYLFRKEGQNVTLSCEQNLNHDAMYWYRQDPGQGLRLIYYSQIVNDFQKGDIAEGYSVSREKKESFPLTVTSAQKNPTAFYLCASSVAWRDRDEQYFGPGTRLTVT.

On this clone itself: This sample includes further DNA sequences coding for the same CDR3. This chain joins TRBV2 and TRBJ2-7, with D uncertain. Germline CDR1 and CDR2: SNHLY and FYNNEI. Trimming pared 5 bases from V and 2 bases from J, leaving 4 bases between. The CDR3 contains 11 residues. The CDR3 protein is CASSPAYEQYF. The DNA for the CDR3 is TGTGCCAGCAGTCCGGCCTACGAGCAGTACTTC.

The CDR3 loop is CASSPTGSGEKLFF. The CDR3 bases are TGCGCCAGCAGCCCGACAGGGTCAGGCGAAAAACTGTTTTTT. The chain combines TRBV5-1 with TRBJ1-4, with TRBD1 matching over 7 bases. Per germline, CDR1 SGHRS and CDR2 YFSETQ. The CDR3 is 14 residues long. Trimming took 4 bases from V and 8 from J; bases not matched to a gene: 8.

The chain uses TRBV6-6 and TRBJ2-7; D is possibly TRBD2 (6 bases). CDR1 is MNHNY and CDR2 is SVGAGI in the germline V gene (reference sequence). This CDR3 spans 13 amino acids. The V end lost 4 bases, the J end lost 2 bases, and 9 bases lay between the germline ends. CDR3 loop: CASSSEGTYEQYF. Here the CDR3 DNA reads TGTGCCAGCAGTTCGGAGGGAACCTACGAGCAGTACTTC.

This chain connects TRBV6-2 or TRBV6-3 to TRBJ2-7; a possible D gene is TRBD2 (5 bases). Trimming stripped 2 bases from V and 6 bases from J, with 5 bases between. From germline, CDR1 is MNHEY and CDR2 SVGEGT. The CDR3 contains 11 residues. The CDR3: CASSYEGEQYF. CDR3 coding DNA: TGTGCCAGCAGTTACGAGGGCGAGCAGTACTTC.

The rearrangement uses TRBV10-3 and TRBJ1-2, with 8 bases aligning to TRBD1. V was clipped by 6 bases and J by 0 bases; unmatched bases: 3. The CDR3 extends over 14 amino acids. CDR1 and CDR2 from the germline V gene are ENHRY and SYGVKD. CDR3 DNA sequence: TGTGCCATCAGCCCGACAGGGGCTAACTATGGCTACACCTTC. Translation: CAISPTGANYGYTF.

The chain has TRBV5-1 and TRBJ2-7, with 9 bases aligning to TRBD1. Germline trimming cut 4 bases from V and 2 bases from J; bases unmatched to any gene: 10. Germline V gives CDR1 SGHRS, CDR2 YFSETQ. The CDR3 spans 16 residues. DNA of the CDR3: TGCGCCAGCAGCCCAACCCCGGGACAGGGTGCCTACGAGCAGTACTTC. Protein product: CASSPTPGQGAYEQYF.

The CDR3 nucleotides read TGTGCCAGCAGCCAAGGGACAGGGGGTTTATGGGAAAAACTGTTTTTT. Translating gives CASSQGTGGLWEKLFF. The rearrangement joins TRBV3-1 (or the pseudogene TRBV3-2) to TRBJ1-4; 10 nucleotides align to TRBD1. The CDR3 has 16 amino acids. V was clipped by 1 base and J by 8 bases; unmatched bases: 7. From germline, CDR1 is LGHDT and CDR2 YNNKEL (reference sequence).

The CDR3 sequence: CASSLVAGPTPESTF. CDR3 nucleotide sequence: TGCGCCAGCAGCTTGGTTGCGGGACCGACACCCGAGTCTACCTTC. This chain uses TRBV5-1 with TRBJ1-2; D may be TRBD1 (5 bases). Germline CDR1 and CDR2: SGHRS and YFSETQ. This CDR3 has 15 residues. V was trimmed by 0 bases and J by 14 bases, leaving 23 bases between them.

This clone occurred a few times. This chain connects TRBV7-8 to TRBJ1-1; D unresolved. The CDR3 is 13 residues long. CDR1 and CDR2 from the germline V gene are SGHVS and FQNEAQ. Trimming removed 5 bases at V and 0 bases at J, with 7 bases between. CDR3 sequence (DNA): TGTGCCAGCAGCCCCCAGATGAACACTGAAGCTTTCTTT. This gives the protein CASSPQMNTEAFF.

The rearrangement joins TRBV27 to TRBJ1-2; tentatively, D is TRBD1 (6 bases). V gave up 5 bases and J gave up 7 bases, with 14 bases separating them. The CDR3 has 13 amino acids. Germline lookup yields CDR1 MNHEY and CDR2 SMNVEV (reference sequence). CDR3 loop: CASSGLQGSGYTF. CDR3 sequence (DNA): TGTGCCAGCAGTGGGTTACAGGGATCTGGCTACACCTTC.

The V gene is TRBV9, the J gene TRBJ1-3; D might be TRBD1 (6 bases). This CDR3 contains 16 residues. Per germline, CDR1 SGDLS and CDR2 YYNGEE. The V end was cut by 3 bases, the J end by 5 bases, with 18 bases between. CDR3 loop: CASSAPDRPFRNTIYF. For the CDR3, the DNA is TGTGCCAGCAGCGCCCCGGACAGACCTTTCCGAAACACCATATATTTT.

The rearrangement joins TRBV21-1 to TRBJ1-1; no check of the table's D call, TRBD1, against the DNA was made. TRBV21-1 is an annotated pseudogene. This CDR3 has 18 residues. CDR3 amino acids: CASSKEPGNDSRTAEAFF. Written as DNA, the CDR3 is TGTGCCAGCAGCAAGGAACCAGGCAACGATTCCCGAACCGCTGAAGCTTTCTTT.